This T cell receptor beta chain was profiled in a study of OX40 agonist ivuxolimab in advanced cancers. In the study overall: Ivuxolimab, an agonist antibody against OX40 (CD134), was given to patients.

This clone was picked up one time. Data came from immunoSEQ multiplex PCR; TCRdb stores just in-frame clones and leaves some out. This sample has 66,000 or so clones, with 87% found just once. Germline CDR1 and CDR2: MDHEN and SYDVKM. V dropped 2 bases and J dropped 4 bases, with 14 bases sitting between them. The CDR3 contains 15 residues. The sequences come from CD4+ or CD8+ T cells sorted from blood, collected in a trial of the OX40 agonist ivuxolimab. The chain links TRBV28 to TRBJ1-2, with D hard to call. The sequence was obtained from an adult with an advanced solid tumor such as melanoma, head and neck, liver or kidney cancer. CDR3 DNA sequence: TGTGCCAGCAGTTTAAGGACTCAAGGTGTCTATGGCTACACCTTC. It translates to CASSLRTQGVYGYTF.